Listed below are T cell receptor beta chains from one sample, sequenced in a study of shared clonotypes between healthy human individuals. Profiling relied on immunoSEQ multiplex PCR, and the TCRdb table lists in-frame clones only, not all of them. The data contain approximately 2,000,000 clones, about nine tenths of them seen just once; the ten biggest clones take up approximately 0.39%. Source material: naive CD4+ T cells from PBMCs. The receptors originated from a man between 18 and 29 years old in good health. Some clones in this sample may be carry-over from other donors' samples. CDR3s leave out the opening cysteine and the closing phenylalanine or tryptophan. The D gene is left open where the match is weak. A clone size is listed for some rows: how often the clone was seen (once, few, many), or a class if it is expanded.

D gene | J gene | V gene | clone size | CDR3 protein
- | TRBJ1-1 | TRBV29-1 | - | SAIGDTNTEAF
- | TRBJ2-5 | TRBV7-2 | - | ASSFGQIQETQY
- | TRBJ1-4 | TRBV27 | - | ASSFGGRGNEKLF
TRBD2 | TRBJ2-2 | TRBV9 | - | ASSRGGREANTGELF
- | TRBJ2-3 | TRBV5-1 | - | ASSRGKSTDTQY
- | TRBJ2-3 | TRBV19 | - | ASSKGSTDTQY
- | TRBJ1-4 | TRBV29-1 | - | SAQISGARREKLF
TRBD1 | TRBJ1-1 | TRBV19 | - | ASSIVGQGITEAF
- | TRBJ1-2 | TRBV5-1 | - | ASSQIPTAPGGYT
- | TRBJ2-1 | TRBV29-1 | - | SVWDTGGYYNEQF
TRBD2 | TRBJ2-7 | TRBV28 | once | ASRASGSNSYEQY
TRBD2 | TRBJ2-1 | TRBV5-1 | - | ASSPRTSAGNEQF
- | TRBJ1-5 | TRBV6-6 | - | ASSYGSAYQPQH
TRBD1 | TRBJ2-3 | TRBV7-9 | - | ASSLGTGSTDTQY
- | TRBJ1-6 | TRBV5-6 | - | ASSPTRASPLH
- | TRBJ1-5 | TRBV10-3 | - | AISEFFHRTAGPIQPQH
TRBD1 | TRBJ2-1 | TRBV28 | - | ASPEGAETQLQF
- | TRBJ1-1 | TRBV28 | - | ASRVDGNTEAF
- | TRBJ1-2 | TRBV21-1 | - | ASSKYINYGYT
TRBD2 | TRBJ2-2 | TRBV28 | - | ASSYGLGGELF
- | TRBJ2-4 | TRBV27 | once | ASSSTGRVKNIQY
- | TRBJ2-3 | TRBV5-4 | - | ASSLVGVVKDTQY
TRBD1 | TRBJ2-3 | TRBV18 | - | ASSPPHRGLGDTQY
- | TRBJ1-1 | TRBV27 | - | ASSARQTGTANTEAF